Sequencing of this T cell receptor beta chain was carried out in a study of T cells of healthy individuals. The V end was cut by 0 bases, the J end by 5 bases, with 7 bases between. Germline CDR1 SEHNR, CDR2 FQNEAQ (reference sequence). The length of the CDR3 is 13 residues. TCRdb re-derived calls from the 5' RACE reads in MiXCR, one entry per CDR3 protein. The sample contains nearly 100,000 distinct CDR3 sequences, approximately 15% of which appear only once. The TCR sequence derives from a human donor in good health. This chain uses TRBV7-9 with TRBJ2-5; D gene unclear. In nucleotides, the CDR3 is TGTGCCAGCAGCTTAGCGCGTCGTGAGACCCAGTACTTC. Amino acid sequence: CASSLARRETQYF.